Presented here are 18 T cell receptor beta chains from one specimen sequenced in a study of cytomegalovirus exposure and HLA in healthy donors. PCR was performed using 60 Vbeta and 13 Jbeta primers. Profiling relied on immunoSEQ multiplex PCR, and the TCRdb table lists in-frame clones only, not all of them. Of around 100,000 clones detected, around 73% appear once; the ten largest clones hold about 4%. Sequenced: PBMCs. These receptors all come from a woman in her forties in good health and CMV-seropositive.

The V and J genes are TRBV5-1 and TRBJ2-1; TRBD2 agrees at 12 bases. The junction had 7 bases not matched to a gene; V was cut back by 0 bases and J by 0 bases. Per the germline V gene, CDR1 is SGHRS and CDR2 is YFSETQ. The CDR3 is made up of 19 amino acids. The CDR3 coding sequence is TGCGCCAGCAGCTTGGCCCCTAGCGGGAGGGCGAGCTCCTACAATGAGCAGTTCTTC. Translation: CASSLAPSGRASSYNEQFF. The whole variable domain, remainder taken from reference TRBV5-1 and TRBJ2-1, is KAGVTQTPRYLIKTRGQQVTLSCSPISGHRSVSWYQQTPGQGLQFLFEYFSETQRNKGNFPGRFSGRQFSNSRSEMNVSTLELGDSALYLCASSLAPSGRASSYNEQFFGPGTRLTVL.

This clone appeared a single time. The rearrangement links TRBV7-9 to TRBJ2-3, with D unclear. Trimming shortened V by 1 base and J by 3 bases, and 5 bases separated the two germline ends. Germline V gene lookup returns CDR1 SEHNR and CDR2 FQNEAQ (reference sequence). This CDR3 has 13 amino acids. CDR3 amino acids: CASSLVSTDTQYF. CDR3 nucleotide sequence: TGTGCCAGCAGCTTAGTTTCTACAGATACGCAGTATTTT.

The chain combines TRBV10-3 with TRBJ2-2; TRBD2 might be the D (5 bases). V lost 10 bases and J 1 base, leaving 13 bases between the germline ends. Germline V lookup: CDR1 ENHRY, CDR2 SYGVKD. The CDR3 sequence is 14 residues long. The CDR3 region is CATRTGENTGELFF. The DNA of the CDR3 is TGTGCCACACGTACCGGGGAGAACACCGGGGAGCTGTTTTTT.

This clone occurred once. J is TRBJ2-1 and V is TRBV5-1; 7 nucleotides line up with TRBD2. The germline gives CDR1 SGHRS, CDR2 YFSETQ. V trimming: 1 base; J trimming: 7 bases; junction bases outside the gene matches: 2. The CDR3 runs 13 residues. The CDR3 protein is CASSLRTRNEQFF. The CDR3 nucleotides read TGCGCCAGCAGCTTGCGGACTAGGAATGAGCAGTTCTTC. The complete variable domain, with remaining parts taken from reference TRBV5-1 and TRBJ2-1, reads KAGVTQTPRYLIKTRGQQVTLSCSPISGHRSVSWYQQTPGQGLQFLFEYFSETQRNKGNFPGRFSGRQFSNSRSEMNVSTLELGDSALYLCASSLRTRNEQFFGPGTRLTVL.

J is TRBJ2-7 and V is TRBV7-2; D uncertain. CDR3 length: 14 amino acids. V was pared by 5 bases and J by 2 bases, with 13 bases between. Germline V lookup: CDR1 SGHTA, CDR2 FQGNSA. CDR3 loop: CASSLNSLAYEQYF. The CDR3, as DNA: TGTGCCAGCAGCCTCAATTCTCTAGCCTACGAGCAGTACTTC.

This clone showed up just a few times. At one end the junction does not follow the germline gene, possibly because of a read error. V is TRBV7-9 and J is TRBJ1-1, with D unclear. There are 11 residues in the CDR3. Looked up from germline, CDR1 is SEHNR and CDR2 is FQNEAQ (reference sequence). The CDR3 DNA reads TGTTCCAGCAGCTCGACTTGTGAAGCTTTCTTT. Translating gives CSSSSTCEAFF.

There are a few counts of this clone. V usage is TRBV10-1 and J usage is TRBJ2-5; D may be TRBD2 (6 bases). This CDR3 comprises 14 residues. V lost 2 bases to trimming and J lost 6 bases, with 13 bases between them. The germline CDR1 and CDR2 sequences are WNHNN and SYGVQD (reference sequence). CDR3 sequence reads: CASSEEQEGQTQYF. The DNA of the CDR3 is TGCGCCAGCAGTGAGGAACAGGAGGGACAGACCCAGTACTTC.

This clone was observed once. This chain joins TRBV19 and TRBJ1-5; 10 bases fit TRBD1. The CDR3 loop spans 20 amino acids. The ends lost 6 bases at V and 4 bases at J; junction bases unmatched: 21. The germline V gene encodes CDR1 LNHDA and CDR2 SQIVND (reference sequence). The CDR3 DNA reads TGTGCCAGTAGCTTTTCATCCGGGACAGGGGTCAAAGGGTGGAATCAGCCCCAGCATTTT. It specifies CASSFSSGTGVKGWNQPQHF.

This chain connects TRBV10-3 to TRBJ2-7; 7 bases fit TRBD1. The CDR3 runs 13 residues. Germline V gene sequence: CDR1 ENHRY, CDR2 SYGVKD. In DNA form, the CDR3 reads TGTGCGATCCGGCAGGGGGATATCGGCGAGCAGTACTTC. It codes for CAIRQGDIGEQYF.

This clone has only a few counts. V and J are TRBV7-9 and TRBJ2-3, with a possible D match to TRBD2 (6 bases). CDR1 SEHNR and CDR2 FQNEAQ come from the germline V gene (reference sequence). V was shortened by 5 bases and J by 0 bases, with 9 bases between the two germline ends. There are 14 residues in the CDR3. CDR3 residues: CASSPGTSTDTQYF. CDR3 bases: TGTGCCAGCAGCCCTGGGACTAGCACAGATACGCAGTATTTT.

There are a few counts of this clone. The gene calls are TRBV20-1 and TRBJ2-7, with a possible D match to TRBD2 (6 bases). The V gene lost 5 bases and the J gene lost 6 bases, with 8 bases spanning the gap. CDR1 DFQATT and CDR2 SNEGSKA come from the germline V gene (reference sequence). The CDR3 runs to 10 residues. This CDR3 is CSAGGFEQYF. In DNA form, the CDR3 reads TGCAGTGCTGGGGGGTTCGAGCAGTACTTC.

V gene TRBV29-1 combines with J gene TRBJ1-4; D uncertain. Trimming took 4 bases from V and 3 from J, leaving 9 bases between them. Germline assignment: CDR1 SQVTM and CDR2 ANQGSEA. The CDR3 consists of 13 residues. For the CDR3, the DNA is TGCAGCGTTGGAGAGGCAGCTAATGAAAAACTGTTTTTT. As protein: CSVGEAANEKLFF.

This chain links TRBV6-5 with TRBJ2-1; 11 bases fit TRBD2. The CDR3 has 16 residues. V shed 1 base, J shed 9 bases, and the junction held 8 bases outside the gene matches. CDR1 and CDR2 (germline): MNHEY, SVGAGI. The DNA for the CDR3 is TGTGCCAGCAGTTACTACCGTAGCGGGAGGGCCAGTGAGCAGTTCTTC. It encodes CASSYYRSGRASEQFF.

This clone was recorded a few times. The V and J genes are TRBV6-5 and TRBJ2-7; 7 bases agree with TRBD1. The germline V gene has CDR1 MNHEY and CDR2 SVGAGI. V dropped 5 bases and J dropped 5; count of bases not matched to a gene: 12. The CDR3 extends over 15 amino acids. The CDR3, as DNA: TGTGCCAGCAGTGGATCGACAGGGTTAATCCACGAGCAGTACTTC. It specifies CASSGSTGLIHEQYF.

V gene TRBV19 combines with J gene TRBJ1-1, with D maybe TRBD1 (5 bases). CDR3 length equals 19 residues. CDR1 and CDR2 (germline): LNHDA, SQIVND (reference sequence). V lost 6 bases and J lost 0, with 26 bases in between. DNA for the CDR3: TGTGCCAGTAGCTTTAACTCGGCAGGGCTTTTAGTCGTGAACACTGAAGCTTTCTTT. This gives the protein CASSFNSAGLLVVNTEAFF.

This clone was observed a handful of times. J is TRBJ1-1 and V is TRBV10-2; D unresolved. Germline assignment: CDR1 WSHSY and CDR2 SAAADI. The CDR3 extends over 13 amino acids. Trimming removed 4 bases at V and 7 bases at J, with 13 bases between. CDR3 sequence: CASSADAAGEAFF. CDR3 in DNA: TGCGCCAGCAGTGCTGACGCCGCGGGTGAAGCTTTCTTT.

The rearrangement joins TRBV7-2 to TRBJ2-5; 13 nucleotides agree with TRBD2. Trimming took 5 bases from V and 5 from J; bases not matched to a gene: 5. CDR3 size: 15 residues. CDR1 and CDR2 (germline): SGHTA, FQGNSA. The CDR3 is CASSTETSGRETQYF. The DNA of the CDR3 is TGTGCCAGCAGCACCGAGACTAGCGGGAGGGAGACCCAGTACTTC.

This clone was counted a single time. The chain combines TRBV10-3 with TRBJ1-2; TRBD1 might be the D (5 bases). This CDR3 region has 16 residues. Per the germline V gene, CDR1 is ENHRY and CDR2 is SYGVKD. Deletions cut 3 bases from V and 0 bases from J, with 14 bases between. The CDR3 loop is CAISDPLDTTNYGYTF. CDR3 coding DNA: TGTGCCATCAGTGACCCTCTGGACACAACTAACTATGGCTACACCTTC.